This T cell receptor (beta chain) derives from a study of CXCR3 chemokines and chemotherapy response in bladder cancer (dated by TCRdb to the early 2020s). About the investigation overall: The study examined whether intratumoral CXCR3 chemokine system activity predicted chemotherapy response in human bladder cancer.

Library method: PCR. Reads for this sample came from an Illumina HiSeq 2500. The public reads were run again by TCRdb, first through fastp at Q25 and then through MiXCR, and only productive beta chains were kept. Identical CDR3 protein sequences are pooled into one entry, listed with their most common genes and DNA. For this sample there are more than 950 distinct CDR3 sequences; around 17% appear just once. Together, the top ten hold 20% of the sample. Measured from the cysteine to the phenylalanine, the CDR3 is 14 residues long. This entry keeps only the CDR3 DNA: 42 bases, framed from base 1. V is pared back by 7 bases and J by 6 bases, with 17 bases lying between the germline termini. The germline V gene gives CDR1 as MNHEY and CDR2 as SVGEGT. This clonotype is large (0.1 to 1%) in terms of sample share. The antigen it binds to is not known. It has no much larger one-base neighbor in the sample; base qualities were not kept.

Here the chain combines TRBV6-2 or TRBV6-3 and TRBJ2-3; the D gene could be TRBD1 or TRBD2, each one agreeing over 5 bases. The specimen was collected from a patient whose treatment included neoadjuvant chemotherapy. The clonotype originates from a human donor with bladder cancer that responded to neoadjuvant chemotherapy. The sequence in DNA is TGTGCCAGCAAAATCGTACTAGAGGGGGATACGCAGTATTTT. It encodes CASKIVLEGDTQYF.